Listed below are T cell receptor beta chains from one sample, sequenced in a study of control samples from healthy donors and cancer patients. Sequencing was performed with immunoSEQ multiplex PCR; in TCRdb, only in-frame clones are kept and a portion is missing. The sample has about 76,000 clones, about 89% seen once. Sequencing was carried out using PBMCs. These receptors originate from a woman aged 50 to 60 with colorectal cancer. Each CDR3 is given without its conserved first and last residue. The size field is filled for only some rows; it gives once, few, many or a size class.

length,V,size,J,CDR3
13,TRBV27,-,TRBJ1-5,ARFRHSYSNQPQH
10,TRBV7-3,-,TRBJ2-1,ASSVQGGEQF
11,TRBV6-2/TRBV6-3,-,TRBJ2-3,ASSGHLADTQY
12,TRBV28,-,TRBJ2-3,ASSFASGTDTQY
14,TRBV28,once,TRBJ2-6,ASMGPSTSGANVLT
11,TRBV6-1,-,TRBJ2-5,ASSDQWEETQY
11,TRBV2,once,TRBJ1-6,ASMADTESPLH
12,TRBV15,few,TRBJ1-1,ATSGTGVNTEAF
14,TRBV7-2,-,TRBJ1-4,ASSWEGQLTNEKLF
13,TRBV18,-,TRBJ1-4,ASSPSGATNEKLF
13,TRBV5-8,once,TRBJ2-5,ASSYQGGPKGTQY
11,TRBV28,-,TRBJ1-5,ASTTPTVQPQH
12,TRBV6-6,-,TRBJ2-3,ASSSDRAWDTQY
9,TRBV30,-,TRBJ1-6,AFLENSPLH
12,TRBV6-6,-,TRBJ2-1,ASTHRGAYNEQF
15,TRBV7-8,-,TRBJ2-1,ASSLVPPGAFYNEQF
15,TRBV30,-,TRBJ1-3,AWSVRRAGISGNTIY
12,TRBV6-5,-,TRBJ2-5,ASSYSEQAGAQY
17,TRBV4-3,-,TRBJ1-6,ASSQEDLRGSSYNSPLH
14,TRBV4-3,-,TRBJ2-6,ASSQDRGSGANVLT
12,TRBV3-1/TRBV3-2,few,TRBJ1-2,ASSQFKSSEGYT
14,TRBV19,-,TRBJ1-1,ASSPQDRDIGTEAF
14,TRBV7-2,-,TRBJ2-5,ASSLAASGGEQTQY
13,TRBV7-8,-,TRBJ2-2,ASSWGTPGGGELF
12,TRBV6-5,-,TRBJ2-3,ASSNQGFTDTQY
12,TRBV19,-,TRBJ1-1,ASTLRGLGTEAF
13,TRBV6-5,few,TRBJ1-2,ASSPGLERSYGYT
14,TRBV10-2,-,TRBJ2-3,ASTLRLAGGPDTQY
13,TRBV27,-,TRBJ1-3,ASSLGGGPGNTIY
12,TRBV11-3,-,TRBJ2-3,ASSFGGGTDTQY
14,TRBV5-1,-,TRBJ1-4,ASSWGTGGVTEKLF
12,TRBV7-9,-,TRBJ2-2,ASSYDRDTGELF
14,TRBV4-3,-,TRBJ2-1,ASSQASGGFYNEQF
15,TRBV27,-,TRBJ2-2,ASSLGSRGRHTGELF
12,TRBV5-5,-,TRBJ2-2,ASSLQGISGELF
11,TRBV7-2,-,TRBJ2-2,ASSGQSSGELF
11,TRBV6-2/TRBV6-3,-,TRBJ1-1,ASSYNRVSEAF
13,TRBV5-1,-,TRBJ1-1,ASSARVETNTEAF
14,TRBV28,-,TRBJ1-6,ASSLWDGAANSPLH
9,TRBV7-2,-,TRBJ2-1,ASSPHDEQF
10,TRBV24-1,-,TRBJ2-5,ATGGLKETQY
15,TRBV7-2,few,TRBJ1-2,ASSLAPRDRGPDGYT
12,TRBV4-1,-,TRBJ1-4,ASSTDRGGEKLF
12,TRBV12-5,-,TRBJ2-1,ASRPGALYNEQF
13,TRBV10-3,-,TRBJ1-1,AISVDSTTNTEAF
17,TRBV7-2,few,TRBJ2-1,ASSRRTSGGASSYNEQF
13,TRBV11-1,once,TRBJ1-6,ASSGSGTSISPLH
12,TRBV6-2/TRBV6-3,-,TRBJ2-5,ASSYGAGEETQY
12,TRBV28,-,TRBJ1-4,ATATGTEGEKLF
12,TRBV6-2/TRBV6-3,-,TRBJ1-2,ASSPISGTYDYT
11,TRBV4-3,-,TRBJ1-5,ASSQGLRQPQH
14,TRBV3-1/TRBV3-2,-,TRBJ2-1,ASSQAKLAGGNEQF
14,TRBV20-1,-,TRBJ1-6,SASPPETYGDSPLH
12,TRBV15,-,TRBJ1-1,ATSSEGSETEAF
17,TRBV5-1,-,TRBJ2-6,ASSLDPTDTNSGANVLT